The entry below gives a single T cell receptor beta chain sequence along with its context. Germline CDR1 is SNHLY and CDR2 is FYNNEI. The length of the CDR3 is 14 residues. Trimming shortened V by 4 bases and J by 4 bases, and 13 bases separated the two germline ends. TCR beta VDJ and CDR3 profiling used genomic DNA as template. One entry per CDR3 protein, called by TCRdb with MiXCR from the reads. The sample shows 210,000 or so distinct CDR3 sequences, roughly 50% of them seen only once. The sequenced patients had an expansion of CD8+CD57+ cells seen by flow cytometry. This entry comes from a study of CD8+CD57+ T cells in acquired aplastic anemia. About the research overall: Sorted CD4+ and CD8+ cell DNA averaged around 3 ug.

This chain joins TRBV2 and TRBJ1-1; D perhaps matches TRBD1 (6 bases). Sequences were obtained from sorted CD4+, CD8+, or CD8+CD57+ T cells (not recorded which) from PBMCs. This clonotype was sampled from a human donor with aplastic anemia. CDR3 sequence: CASSGAGEGTEAFF. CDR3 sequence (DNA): TGTGCCAGCAGTGGGGCAGGGGAGGGCACTGAAGCTTTCTTT.